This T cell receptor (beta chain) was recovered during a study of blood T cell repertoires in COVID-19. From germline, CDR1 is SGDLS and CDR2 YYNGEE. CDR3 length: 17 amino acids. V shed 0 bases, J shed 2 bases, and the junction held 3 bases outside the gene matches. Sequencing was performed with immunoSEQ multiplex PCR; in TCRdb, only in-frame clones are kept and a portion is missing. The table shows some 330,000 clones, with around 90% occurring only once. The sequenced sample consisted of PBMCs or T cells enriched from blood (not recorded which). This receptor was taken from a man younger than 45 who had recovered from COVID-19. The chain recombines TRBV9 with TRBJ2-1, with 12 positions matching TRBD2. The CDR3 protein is CASSVGLAGAPYNEQFF. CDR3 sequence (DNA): TGTGCCAGCAGCGTAGGACTAGCGGGGGCTCCCTACAATGAGCAGTTCTTC. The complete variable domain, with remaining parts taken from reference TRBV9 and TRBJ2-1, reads DSGVTQTPKHLITATGQRVTLRCSPRSGDLSVYWYQQSLDQGLQFLIQYYNGEERAKGNILERFSAQQFPDLHSELNLSSLELGDSALYFCASSVGLAGAPYNEQFFGPGTRLTVL.